This T cell receptor (beta chain) was found in a study of CD8 T cells in Susac syndrome. Sequencing of TCR beta was carried out in blood CD8+ and CD4+ T cells. It was negative isolation that provided the CD8+ and CD4+ T cells, whereas TEMRA cells were enriched by FACS. There are 14 residues in the CDR3. Germline CDR1 is MNHEY and CDR2 is SVGEGT. Trimming left V 5 bases short and J 0 bases short, with 8 bases between. An input of roughly 0.45 to 1 ug of RNA was subjected to reverse transcription using random hexamers. By means of immunoSEQ multiplex PCR, TCR beta CDR3 spanning 54 Vbeta and 13 Jbeta underwent amplification. TCRdb passed the immunoSEQ multiplex PCR reads through MiXCR, listing each CDR3 protein once. The sample comprises more than 200,000 distinct CDR3 sequences, 80% to 95% of which are singletons, and about 0.12% rests with the top ten.

The receptor comes from a human donor with multiple sclerosis. The rearrangement uses TRBV6-2 or TRBV6-3 and TRBJ2-1, with D unresolved. Material: CD8+ T cells from PBMCs. CDR3 loop: CASSSVVSYNEQFF. CDR3 DNA: TGTGCCAGCAGTAGTGTGGTCTCCTACAATGAGCAGTTCTTC.